These 28 T cell receptor beta chains were sequenced from one sample in a study of patients and donors after allogeneic stem cell transplantation. TCRdb reanalysed the RT-PCR reads using MiXCR and keeps one entry per CDR3 protein. The sample holds 900,000 to 1,000,000 distinct CDR3 sequences, 18% seen once. The sample consisted of blood, either unsorted or a sorted T cell fraction (not recorded which). Every receptor here comes from a human donor who was either an allogeneic HSCT recipient or a stem cell or donor lymphocyte infusion donor (not recorded which). It is not recorded whose cells these are; they may come from a transplant donor.

The chain carries TRBV5-1 and TRBJ2-3; 15 bases agree with TRBD2. This CDR3 spans 17 amino acids. CDR1 and CDR2 (germline): SGHRS, YFSETQ. J was trimmed by 4 bases and V by 3 bases; bases with no gene match: 6. Here the CDR3 DNA reads TGCGCCAGCAGCTGGACTAGCGGGAGGGCCCTCGCAGATACGCAGTATTTT. Residues: CASSWTSGRALADTQYF. Complete variable domain (other parts from reference TRBV5-1 and TRBJ2-3): KAGVTQTPRYLIKTRGQQVTLSCSPISGHRSVSWYQQTPGQGLQFLFEYFSETQRNKGNFPGRFSGRQFSNSRSEMNVSTLELGDSALYLCASSWTSGRALADTQYFGPGTRLTVL.

CDR3 nucleotides: TGTGCCAGCAGCCATAGCCCTTGGGAGCAGTTCTTC. As protein: CASSHSPWEQFF. The rearrangement joins TRBV28 to TRBJ2-1; no clear D. With 6 bases removed from V and 10 bases from J, the gap between germline ends came to 13 bases. CDR1 MDHEN and CDR2 SYDVKM come from the germline V gene. This CDR3 contains 12 residues.

This clonotype was counted only a few times. This sequence joins TRBV12-3 or TRBV12-4 and TRBJ1-2; no firm D call. V was trimmed by 5 bases and J by 2 bases, leaving 9 bases between them. The CDR3 covers 13 residues. CDR3 in amino acids: CASSQSGNYGYTF. In DNA, the CDR3 is TGTGCCAGCAGTCAGTCCGGGAACTATGGCTACACCTTC.

The rearrangement joins TRBV28 to TRBJ1-1; TRBD1 matches at 9 bases. Trimming cost V 9 bases and J 1 base; bases outside gene matches: 9. Germline V gene lookup returns CDR1 MDHEN and CDR2 SYDVKM. This CDR3 contains 15 residues. CDR3 region: CASAGQGVGNTEAFF. CDR3 in DNA: TGTGCCAGTGCGGGACAGGGAGTGGGGAACACTGAAGCTTTCTTT.

This clonotype was counted between two and nine times. The V and J genes are TRBV7-2 and TRBJ2-5, with 7 bases fitting TRBD1. CDR3 length: 16 residues. In germline, CDR1 is SGHTA, CDR2 FQGNSA. V gave up 2 bases and J gave up 5 bases; unmatched junction bases: 11. DNA for the CDR3: TGTGCCAGCAGCTTAAGGACAGGCATCTTGACTGAGACCCAGTACTTC. This encodes CASSLRTGILTETQYF.

This clonotype came up a few times. The rearrangement uses TRBV7-6 and TRBJ2-7, with D hard to call. V was shortened by 5 bases and J by 1 base, with 9 bases between the two germline ends. The CDR3 is made up of 13 amino acids. CDR1 and CDR2 (germline): SGHVS, FNYEAQ. CDR3 DNA sequence: TGTGCCAGCAGCCCCTGGGCGTCCTACGAGCAGTACTTC. It encodes CASSPWASYEQYF.

This clonotype was picked up many times. The chain is built from TRBV29-1 and TRBJ2-1; 10 bases are shared with TRBD2. The CDR3 runs to 14 residues. Per the germline V gene, CDR1 is SQVTM and CDR2 is ANQGSEA. CDR3 coding DNA: TGCAGTGTGACCAGCGGGAGGGGATACAATGAGCAGTTCTTC. It specifies CSVTSGRGYNEQFF.

Ten or more counts support this clonotype. The chain employs TRBV5-1 and TRBJ1-1; TRBD1 aligns across 7 bases. The junction had 5 bases not matched to a gene; V was cut back by 1 base and J by 5 bases. Germline V lookup: CDR1 SGHRS, CDR2 YFSETQ. The CDR3 covers 14 residues. The CDR3 DNA follows: TGCGCCAGCAGCTTGAACAGGGGTTTAACTGAAGCTTTCTTT. Its protein product is CASSLNRGLTEAFF.

In its sample, this clonotype was seen a few times. The chain uses TRBV6-2 or TRBV6-3 and TRBJ2-5; TRBD2 might be the D (6 bases). From germline, CDR1 is MNHEY and CDR2 SVGEGT. There are 14 residues in the CDR3. V shed 6 bases and J shed 1 base, with 12 bases lying between them. The CDR3 loop reads CASRIRGTQETQYF. For the CDR3, the DNA is TGTGCCAGCAGGATTCGGGGGACCCAAGAGACCCAGTACTTC.

This clonotype was counted only a few times. The chain uses TRBV7-8 and TRBJ1-6, with 7 positions matching TRBD1. V lost 5 bases to trimming and J lost 6 bases; unmatched junction nucleotides: 7. The CDR3 spans 15 residues. The germline CDR1 and CDR2 sequences are SGHVS and FQNEAQ. In nucleotides, the CDR3 is TGTGCCAGCAGCCCGACAGGGTCTCGTAATTCACCCCTCCACTTT. Amino acid sequence: CASSPTGSRNSPLHF.

This clonotype was picked up a small number of times. The V call is TRBV4-3, the J call TRBJ2-7; a weak D match, TRBD2 (5 bases). The CDR3 loop spans 15 amino acids. With 0 bases removed from V and 3 bases from J, the gap between germline ends came to 12 bases. Germline V gene sequence: CDR1 LGHNA, CDR2 YSLEER. CDR3 loop: CASSQDQDSFYEQYF. The CDR3 nucleotides read TGCGCCAGCAGCCAAGATCAGGACTCCTTCTACGAGCAGTACTTC.

This clonotype occurred a few times. This chain joins TRBV9 and TRBJ1-2; 10 positions match TRBD1. CDR1 is SGDLS, CDR2 YYNGEE, per germline. The CDR3 is 15 residues long. V lost 3 bases and J lost 8; bases outside the gene matches: 10. The CDR3 region is CASSGTGTGVGGYTF. CDR3 nucleotide sequence: TGTGCCAGCAGCGGGACCGGGACAGGGGTAGGCGGCTACACCTTC.

This clonotype has a count of ten or more. This chain joins TRBV6-1 and TRBJ1-3; D not resolved. Trimming pared 4 bases from V and 4 bases from J, leaving 8 bases between. CDR1 is MNHNS and CDR2 is SASEGT in the germline V gene. The CDR3 loop spans 13 amino acids. CDR3 in amino acids: CASSVNKGNTIYF. CDR3 coding DNA: TGTGCCAGCAGTGTAAACAAGGGAAACACCATATATTTT.

This clonotype was seen more than once but under ten times. This rearrangement joins TRBV20-1 to TRBJ2-1; D is unclear. Deletions cut 0 bases from V and 3 bases from J, with 15 bases between. The CDR3 loop spans 16 amino acids. Germline V gene lookup returns CDR1 DFQATT and CDR2 SNEGSKA (reference sequence). The CDR3 loop reads CSARDPERVVYNEQFF. The CDR3 nucleotides are TGCAGTGCTAGAGACCCCGAGCGCGTGGTCTACAATGAGCAGTTCTTC.

Details on this clonotype: Sequence at one end of the junction differs from germline and may be a read error. The chain joins TRBV30 to TRBJ1-1; the D is unclear. The germline V gene encodes CDR1 GTSNPN and CDR2 SVGIG (reference sequence). The CDR3 has 12 amino acids. DNA for the CDR3: TGTGCCAGGAGTAGACTTACCACTGAAGCTTTCTTT. It encodes CARSRLTTEAFF.

This clonotype has a handful of counts. The V and J genes are TRBV7-2 and TRBJ1-6; D not certain. This CDR3 is 15 amino acids long. V was clipped by 2 bases and J by 6 bases, with 11 bases between them. Germline V CDR1 and CDR2: SGHTA, FQGNSA. CDR3 loop: CASSLSNAFNSPLHF. CDR3 in DNA: TGTGCCAGCAGCTTAAGTAATGCCTTTAATTCACCCCTCCACTTT.

This clonotype has just a few counts. The rearrangement links TRBV12-3 or TRBV12-4 to TRBJ2-7; D perhaps matches TRBD1 (5 bases). The CDR3 extends over 15 amino acids. V shed 1 base and J shed 2 bases, with 12 bases lying between them. The CDR3 sequence is CASSLGAKGPYEQYF. CDR3 nucleotide sequence: TGTGCCAGCAGTTTAGGGGCCAAGGGGCCCTACGAGCAGTACTTC.

This chain joins TRBV20-1 and TRBJ2-1; D is tentatively TRBD1 or TRBD2 (5 bases each). Germline CDR1 and CDR2: DFQATT and SNEGSKA (reference sequence). The CDR3 totals 16 residues. Between the trimmed V and J ends, which lost 6 bases and 4 bases, there was a span of 22 bases. The CDR3 region is CSAVRGRGRFYNEQFF. CDR3 coding DNA: TGCAGTGCCGTTCGGGGCCGCGGGCGTTTTTACAATGAGCAGTTCTTC.

This rearrangement joins TRBV30 to TRBJ2-1; D is uncertain. From germline, CDR1 is GTSNPN and CDR2 SVGIG (reference sequence). Trimming cost V 0 bases and J 9 bases, with 12 bases left between them. The CDR3 is 13 residues long. The CDR3 region is CAWSVSSLGEQFF. CDR3 DNA: TGTGCCTGGAGTGTTTCCTCTCTGGGTGAGCAGTTCTTC.

The chain uses TRBV10-3 and TRBJ1-1; D is perhaps TRBD1 (5 bases). The V gene lost 6 bases and the J gene lost 0 bases, with 20 bases spanning the gap. The CDR3 is 17 residues long. Looked up from germline, CDR1 is ENHRY and CDR2 is SYGVKD. This CDR3 is CAIRGTGPITMNTEAFF. The CDR3 DNA is TGTGCCATCAGGGGCACGGGGCCTATTACCATGAACACTGAAGCTTTCTTT.

The chain is built from TRBV10-3 and TRBJ2-7; D tentatively reads TRBD1 or TRBD2 (5 bases each). The CDR3 consists of 14 residues. Germline CDR1 ENHRY, CDR2 SYGVKD. Trimming shortened V by 0 bases and J by 6 bases, and 12 bases separated the two germline ends. For the CDR3, the DNA is TGTGCCATCAGTGAGTCTGGGGGTTTTCGCGAGCAGTACTTC. Amino acids: CAISESGGFREQYF.

Many counts were recorded for this clonotype. The chain has TRBV5-1 and TRBJ2-3; no firm D call. CDR3 length equals 13 residues. V was shortened by 7 bases and J by 5 bases, with 14 bases between the two germline ends. CDR1 is SGHRS and CDR2 is YFSETQ in the germline V gene. The CDR3 protein is CASVKDPEDTQYF. The CDR3 region has the DNA TGCGCCAGCGTTAAAGACCCCGAAGATACGCAGTATTTT.

The chain carries TRBV9 and TRBJ1-1; unclear D gene. CDR3 length: 13 residues. V dropped 4 bases and J dropped 9 bases, with 16 bases sitting between them. Germline values: CDR1 SGDLS, CDR2 YYNGEE. This chain's CDR3 is CASSPTGTGQAFF. The CDR3 coding sequence is TGTGCCAGCAGCCCCACGGGTACGGGCCAAGCTTTCTTT.

The sample holds a few counts of this clonotype. The rearrangement links TRBV5-1 to TRBJ1-1, with D possibly being TRBD1 (6 bases). CDR1 is SGHRS and CDR2 is YFSETQ in the germline V gene. Trimming took off 6 bases at V and 3 bases at J, with 12 bases between the two ends. The CDR3 sequence is 13 residues long. The DNA of the CDR3 is TGCGCCAGCATGGAGGGGGTATACACTGAAGCTTTCTTT. It yields the protein CASMEGVYTEAFF.

This chain connects TRBV27 to TRBJ1-1; D possibly corresponds to TRBD1 (6 bases). V was cut by 6 bases and J by 3 bases, with 14 bases left in between. The V gene's germline CDR1 is MNHEY and CDR2 SMNVEV (reference sequence). The CDR3 spans 14 residues. The CDR3 reads CASRRGGGYTEAFF. CDR3 DNA: TGTGCCAGCAGGAGGGGAGGGGGATACACTGAAGCTTTCTTT.

This clonotype was counted between two and nine times. The J gene is TRBJ1-6, the V gene TRBV20-1; maybe TRBD1 (5 bases). V shed 6 bases and J shed 2 bases, with 17 bases lying between them. CDR1 is DFQATT, CDR2 SNEGSKA, per germline (reference sequence). This CDR3 comprises 16 residues. In nucleotides, the CDR3 is TGCAGTGCCACAGCGGCAGGGAGAGCCTATAATTCACCCCTCCACTTT. Its protein product is CSATAAGRAYNSPLHF.

The chain joins TRBV6-1 to TRBJ2-5, with 7 bases matching TRBD1. Germline V CDR1 and CDR2: MNHNS, SASEGT. The CDR3 contains 15 residues. V dropped 7 bases and J dropped 4; count of bases not matched to a gene: 12. CDR3 nucleotide sequence: TGTGCCAGCAAGCTGACGATCGACAGGGCAGAGACCCAGTACTTC. Its protein is CASKLTIDRAETQYF.

This clonotype was found a few times. The CDR3 is CASSSQGSMGNEQFF. In DNA, the CDR3 is TGTGCCAGCAGTTCCCAGGGGAGCATGGGGAATGAGCAGTTCTTC. The chain employs TRBV7-3 and TRBJ2-1, with TRBD1 as a possible D gene (6 bases). This CDR3 is 15 amino acids long. Germline CDR1 and CDR2: SGHTA and FQGTGA. The V end lost 6 bases, the J end lost 7 bases, and 19 bases lay between the germline ends.